The present T cell receptor beta chain was sequenced within a study of shared clonotypes between healthy human individuals. Study-level information: Per donor, CD8 memory used one plate, CD8 naive used two, CD4 memory used three and CD4 naive used three.

Donors were healthy HIV-negative adults without recently reported acute infections or vaccinations. When replicate PCRs were run on sorted subsets, they used about 220 ng DNA, 30,000 to 35,000 T cell genomes. Sequencing was performed with immunoSEQ multiplex PCR; in TCRdb, only in-frame clones are kept and a portion is missing. This sample has about 1,500,000 clones, with around 97% found just once. Germline CDR1 and CDR2: MNHNY and SVGAGI (reference sequence). Trimming pared 2 bases from V and 0 bases from J, leaving 8 bases between. CDR3 length equals 15 residues. Study-wide results and limits: Rarefaction curves obtained for sorted subsets showed sequencing incomplete despite large depth.

This clone was seen only once. Its antigen is not known. Sequencing was carried out using naive CD4+ T cells sorted from blood. Sample subset: CD45RA+ positively selected. The chain carries TRBV6-6 and TRBJ1-3; D is undetermined. The receptor was isolated from a man between 25 and 39 years old in good health. DNA of the CDR3: TGTGCCAGCAGTTACGGGTCGGGCTCTGGAAACACCATATATTTT. It encodes CASSYGSGSGNTIYF.